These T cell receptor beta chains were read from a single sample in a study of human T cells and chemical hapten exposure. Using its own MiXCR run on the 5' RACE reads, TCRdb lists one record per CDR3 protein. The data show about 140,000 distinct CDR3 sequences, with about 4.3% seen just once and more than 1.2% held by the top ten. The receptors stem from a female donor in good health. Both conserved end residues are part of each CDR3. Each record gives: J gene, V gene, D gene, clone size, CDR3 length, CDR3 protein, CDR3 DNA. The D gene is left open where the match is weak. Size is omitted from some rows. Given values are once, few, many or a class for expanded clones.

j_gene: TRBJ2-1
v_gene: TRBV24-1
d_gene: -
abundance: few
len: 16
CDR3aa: CATSDRIGGARDEQFF
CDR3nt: TGTGCCACCAGTGACCGGATTGGGGGGGCCAGGGATGAGCAGTTCTTC

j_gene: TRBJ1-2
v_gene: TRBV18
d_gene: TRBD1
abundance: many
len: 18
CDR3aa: CASSPRGSGQGKSYGYTF
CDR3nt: TGTGCCAGCTCACCAAGGGGATCCGGACAGGGAAAATCCTATGGCTACACCTTC

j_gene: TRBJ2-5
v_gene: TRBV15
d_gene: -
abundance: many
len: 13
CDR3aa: CATNKKGRETQYF
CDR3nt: TGTGCCACCAACAAAAAAGGGCGGGAGACCCAGTACTTC

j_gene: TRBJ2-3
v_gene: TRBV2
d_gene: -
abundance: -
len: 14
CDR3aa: CASSWEVGTDTQYF
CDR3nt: TGTGCCAGCAGCTGGGAGGTGGGCACAGATACGCAGTATTTT

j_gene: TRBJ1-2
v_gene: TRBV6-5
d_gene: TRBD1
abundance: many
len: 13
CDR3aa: CASSYSGTDGYTF
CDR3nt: TGTGCCAGCAGTTACTCCGGGACAGATGGCTACACCTTC

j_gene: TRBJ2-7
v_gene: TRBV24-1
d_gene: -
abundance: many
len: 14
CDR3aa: CATSDPGTPYEQYF
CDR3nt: TGTGCCACCAGTGATCCCGGGACACCCTACGAGCAGTACTTC

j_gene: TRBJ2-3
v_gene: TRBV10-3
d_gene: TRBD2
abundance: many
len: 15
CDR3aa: CAISQTSDRTDTQYF
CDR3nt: TGTGCCATCAGCCAAACTAGCGACCGTACAGATACGCAGTATTTT

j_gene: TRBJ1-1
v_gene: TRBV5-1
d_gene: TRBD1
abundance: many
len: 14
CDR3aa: CASSPQGAETEAFF
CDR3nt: TGCGCCAGCAGCCCGCAGGGGGCAGAGACTGAAGCTTTCTTT

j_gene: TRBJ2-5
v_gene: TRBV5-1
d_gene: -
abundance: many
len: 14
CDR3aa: CASSLWGYQETQYF
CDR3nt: TGCGCCAGCAGCTTGTGGGGCTATCAAGAGACCCAGTACTTC

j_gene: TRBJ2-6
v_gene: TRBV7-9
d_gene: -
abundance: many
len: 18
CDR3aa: CASSRIVGLHSGANVLTF
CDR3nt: TGTGCCAGCAGCCGGATTGTAGGGTTACACTCTGGGGCCAACGTCCTGACTTTC

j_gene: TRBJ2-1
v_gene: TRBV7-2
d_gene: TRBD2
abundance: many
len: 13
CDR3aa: CASSLGGGTSPFF
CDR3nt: TGTGCCAGCAGCTTAGGGGGGGGGACTAGCCCGTTCTTC

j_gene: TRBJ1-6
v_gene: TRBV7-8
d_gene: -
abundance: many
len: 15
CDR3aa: CASSLNPGWNSPLHF
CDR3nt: TGTGCCAGCAGCTTAAACCCAGGGTGGAATTCACCCCTCCACTTT

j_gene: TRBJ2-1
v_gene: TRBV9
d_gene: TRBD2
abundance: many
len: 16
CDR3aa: CASSPLAGGCYNEQFF
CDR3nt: TGTGCCAGCAGTCCACTAGCGGGGGGTTGCTACAATGAGCAGTTCTTC

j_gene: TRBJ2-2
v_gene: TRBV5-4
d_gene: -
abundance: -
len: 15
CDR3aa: CVSRNRAANTGELFF
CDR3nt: TGTGTCAGCAGAAACCGGGCGGCGAACACCGGGGAGCTGTTTTTT

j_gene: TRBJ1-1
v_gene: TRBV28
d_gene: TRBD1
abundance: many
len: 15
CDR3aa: CASSGGQGWNTEAFF
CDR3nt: TGTGCCAGCAGCGGAGGACAGGGGTGGAACACTGAAGCTTTCTTT

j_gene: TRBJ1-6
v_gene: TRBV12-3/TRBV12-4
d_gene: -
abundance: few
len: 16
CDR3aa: CASSTRRTSSNSPLHF
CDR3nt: TGTGCCAGCAGTACCCGGAGAACATCGAGTAATTCACCCCTCCACTTT

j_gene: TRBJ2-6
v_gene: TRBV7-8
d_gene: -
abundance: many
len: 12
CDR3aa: CASRPLANVLTF
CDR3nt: TGTGCCAGCAGACCATTGGCCAACGTCCTGACTTTC

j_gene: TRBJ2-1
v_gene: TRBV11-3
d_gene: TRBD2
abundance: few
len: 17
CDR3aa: CASSLSRGVAFANEQFF
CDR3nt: TGTGCCAGCAGCCTTTCTCGGGGGGTTGCCTTTGCCAATGAGCAGTTCTTC

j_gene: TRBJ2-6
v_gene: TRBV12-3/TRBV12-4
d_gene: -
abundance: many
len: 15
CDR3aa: CASRPGGTGANVLTF
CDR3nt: TGTGCCAGCCGGCCCGGGGGAACTGGGGCCAACGTCCTGACTTTC

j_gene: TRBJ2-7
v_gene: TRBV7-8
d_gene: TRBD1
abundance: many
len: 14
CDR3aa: CASSSRDSSYEQYF
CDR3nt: TGTGCCAGCAGCTCCCGGGACAGCTCCTACGAGCAGTACTTC

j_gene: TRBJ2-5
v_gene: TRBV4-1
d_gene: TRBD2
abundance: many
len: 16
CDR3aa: CASSRGSSGGAETQYF
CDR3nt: TGCGCCAGCAGCAGGGGATCTAGCGGGGGGGCTGAGACCCAGTACTTC

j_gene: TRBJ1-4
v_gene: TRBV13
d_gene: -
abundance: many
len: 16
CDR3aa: CASSSNTRVRNEKLFF
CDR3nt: TGTGCCAGCAGCTCCAATACGCGGGTGCGGAATGAAAAACTGTTTTTT

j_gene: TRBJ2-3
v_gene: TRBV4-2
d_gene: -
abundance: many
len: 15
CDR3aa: CASSGVIQGTDTQYF
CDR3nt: TGTGCCAGCAGCGGGGTGATCCAGGGGACAGATACGCAGTATTTT

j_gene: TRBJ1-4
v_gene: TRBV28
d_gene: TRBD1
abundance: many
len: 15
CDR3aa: CASSSPDRANEKLFF
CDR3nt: TGTGCCAGCAGTTCACCCGACAGGGCGAATGAAAAACTGTTTTTT

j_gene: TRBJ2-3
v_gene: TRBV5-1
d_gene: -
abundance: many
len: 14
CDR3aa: CASSLAQDGDTQYF
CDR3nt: TGCGCCAGCAGCTTGGCACAGGATGGGGATACGCAGTATTTT

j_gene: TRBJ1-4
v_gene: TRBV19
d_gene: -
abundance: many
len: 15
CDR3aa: CASSMSGGFGEKLFF
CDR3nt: TGTGCCAGTAGTATGAGTGGAGGGTTTGGAGAAAAACTGTTTTTT

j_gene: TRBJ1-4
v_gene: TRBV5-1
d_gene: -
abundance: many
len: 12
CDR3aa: CASSLWGEKLFF
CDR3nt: TGCGCCAGCAGCTTATGGGGAGAAAAACTGTTTTTT

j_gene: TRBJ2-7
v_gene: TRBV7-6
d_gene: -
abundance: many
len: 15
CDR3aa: CASSFQGHTSYEQYF
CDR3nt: TGTGCCAGCAGCTTTCAGGGACATACCTCCTACGAGCAGTACTTC

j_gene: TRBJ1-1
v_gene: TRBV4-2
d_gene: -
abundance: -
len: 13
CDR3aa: CASSQQENTEAFF
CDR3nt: TGTGCCAGCAGCCAACAGGAGAACACTGAAGCTTTCTTT

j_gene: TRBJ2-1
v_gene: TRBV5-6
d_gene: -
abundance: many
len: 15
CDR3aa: CASSSTRKPYNEQFF
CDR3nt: TGTGCCAGCAGCTCAACTAGAAAACCCTACAATGAGCAGTTCTTC

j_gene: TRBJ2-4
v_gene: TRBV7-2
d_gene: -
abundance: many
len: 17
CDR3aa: CASSLDEWAGAKNIQYF
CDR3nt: TGTGCCAGCAGCTTAGATGAGTGGGCTGGAGCCAAAAACATTCAGTACTTC

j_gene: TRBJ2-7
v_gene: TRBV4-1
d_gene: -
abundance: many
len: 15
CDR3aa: CASSSISRGSYEQYF
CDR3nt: TGCGCCAGCAGCTCCATATCACGGGGCTCCTACGAGCAGTACTTC

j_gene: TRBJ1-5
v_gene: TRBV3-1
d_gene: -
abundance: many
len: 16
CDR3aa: CASSRGGWGSNQPQHF
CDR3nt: TGTGCCAGCAGCCGAGGAGGTTGGGGTAGCAATCAGCCCCAGCATTTT

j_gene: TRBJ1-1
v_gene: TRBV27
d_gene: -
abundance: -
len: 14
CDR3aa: CASSLFPGGTEAFF
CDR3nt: TGTGCCAGCAGTTTATTCCCCGGCGGCACTGAAGCTTTCTTT

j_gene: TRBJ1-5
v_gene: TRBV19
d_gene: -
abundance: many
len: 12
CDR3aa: CASSIADQPQHF
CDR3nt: TGTGCCAGTAGTATCGCCGATCAGCCCCAGCATTTT

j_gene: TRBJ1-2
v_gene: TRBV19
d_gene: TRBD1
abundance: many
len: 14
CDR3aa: CASSLGQGADGYTF
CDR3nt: TGTGCCAGTAGCCTCGGGCAGGGGGCCGATGGCTACACCTTC

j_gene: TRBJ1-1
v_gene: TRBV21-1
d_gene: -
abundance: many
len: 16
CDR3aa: CASTTMGGMLNTEAFF
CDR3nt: TGTGCCAGCACCACCATGGGGGGCATGTTGAACACTGAAGCTTTCTTT

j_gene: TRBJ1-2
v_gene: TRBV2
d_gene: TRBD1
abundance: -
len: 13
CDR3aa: CASRTGTGYGYTF
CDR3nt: TGTGCCAGCAGGACAGGGACAGGCTATGGCTACACCTTC

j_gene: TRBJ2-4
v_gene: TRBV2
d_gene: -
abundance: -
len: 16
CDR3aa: CASSPPPGEEGSIQYF
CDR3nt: TGTGCCAGCAGCCCTCCCCCGGGGGAAGAAGGGAGCATTCAGTACTTC

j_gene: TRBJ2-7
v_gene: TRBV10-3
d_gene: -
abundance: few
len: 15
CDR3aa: CAISDGDTHSYEQYF
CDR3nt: TGTGCCATCAGTGACGGGGACACCCACTCCTACGAGCAGTACTTC

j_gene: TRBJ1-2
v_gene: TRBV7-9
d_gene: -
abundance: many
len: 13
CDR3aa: CASSLNSNYGYTF
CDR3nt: TGTGCCAGCAGCTTAAATTCAAACTATGGCTACACCTTC

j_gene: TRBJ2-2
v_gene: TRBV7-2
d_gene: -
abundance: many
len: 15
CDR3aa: CASSPWRFQAGELFF
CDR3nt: TGTGCCAGCAGCCCCTGGCGTTTCCAGGCCGGGGAGCTGTTTTTT

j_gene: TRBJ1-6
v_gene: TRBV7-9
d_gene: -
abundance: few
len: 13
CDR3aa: CASSCTGDSPLHF
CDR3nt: TGTGCCAGCAGCTGTACTGGGGATTCACCCCTCCACTTT

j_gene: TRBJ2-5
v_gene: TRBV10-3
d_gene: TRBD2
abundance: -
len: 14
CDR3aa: CAISTSGTQETQYF
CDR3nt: TGTGCCATTTCGACTAGCGGGACCCAAGAGACCCAGTACTTC

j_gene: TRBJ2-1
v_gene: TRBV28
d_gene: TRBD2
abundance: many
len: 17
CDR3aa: CASSRGYVAGTVDEQFF
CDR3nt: TGTGCCAGCAGCCGAGGATACGTAGCGGGCACTGTCGATGAGCAGTTCTTC

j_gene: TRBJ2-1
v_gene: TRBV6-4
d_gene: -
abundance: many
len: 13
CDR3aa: CASSPNSYGEQFF
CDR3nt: TGTGCCAGCAGCCCCAATTCCTATGGTGAGCAGTTCTTC

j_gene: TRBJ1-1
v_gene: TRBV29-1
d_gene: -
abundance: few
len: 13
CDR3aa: CSTDPRANTEAFF
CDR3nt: TGCAGCACCGACCCAAGAGCGAACACTGAAGCTTTCTTT

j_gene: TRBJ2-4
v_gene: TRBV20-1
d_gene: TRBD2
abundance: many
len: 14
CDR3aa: CSAPQRAGGHIQYF
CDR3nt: TGCAGTGCCCCCCAGAGGGCGGGGGGCCACATTCAGTACTTC

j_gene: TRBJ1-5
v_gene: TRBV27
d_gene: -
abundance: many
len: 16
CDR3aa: CASSSRQDPSNQPQHF
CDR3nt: TGTGCCAGCAGTTCGCGACAGGACCCTAGCAATCAGCCCCAGCATTTT

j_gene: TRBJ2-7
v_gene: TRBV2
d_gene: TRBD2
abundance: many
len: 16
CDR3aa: CASSAGQGAGVKEQYF
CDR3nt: TGTGCCAGCAGTGCAGGCCAGGGAGCGGGGGTGAAAGAGCAGTACTTC